This entry features one T cell receptor beta chain sequence. The sample comes from a study of blood T cell repertoires in COVID-19. Study information: Acute and convalescent COVID-19 specimens originated in the United States, Italy and Spain.

The germline V gene has CDR1 SGHRS and CDR2 YFSETQ. Losses at the gene ends were 3 bases for V and 4 bases for J; bases not matched to a gene: 9. This CDR3 is built from 16 residues. TCRdb keeps only in-frame clones here, not all; method: immunoSEQ multiplex PCR. The table records roughly 140,000 clones, over 80% of them present only once. The sequence derives from a woman aged 45-59 years with acute or convalescent COVID-19. The sequencing sample was made of peripheral blood. The V call is TRBV5-1, the J call TRBJ1-2; TRBD1 aligns across 10 bases. The CDR3 sequence is CASSSPGQGPIYGYTF. The CDR3 DNA reads TGCGCCAGCAGCTCTCCGGGACAGGGGCCTATCTATGGCTACACCTTC. Filled out from reference TRBV5-1 and TRBJ1-2, the complete variable domain reads KAGVTQTPRYLIKTRGQQVTLSCSPISGHRSVSWYQQTPGQGLQFLFEYFSETQRNKGNFPGRFSGRQFSNSRSEMNVSTLELGDSALYLCASSSPGQGPIYGYTFGSGTRLTVV.